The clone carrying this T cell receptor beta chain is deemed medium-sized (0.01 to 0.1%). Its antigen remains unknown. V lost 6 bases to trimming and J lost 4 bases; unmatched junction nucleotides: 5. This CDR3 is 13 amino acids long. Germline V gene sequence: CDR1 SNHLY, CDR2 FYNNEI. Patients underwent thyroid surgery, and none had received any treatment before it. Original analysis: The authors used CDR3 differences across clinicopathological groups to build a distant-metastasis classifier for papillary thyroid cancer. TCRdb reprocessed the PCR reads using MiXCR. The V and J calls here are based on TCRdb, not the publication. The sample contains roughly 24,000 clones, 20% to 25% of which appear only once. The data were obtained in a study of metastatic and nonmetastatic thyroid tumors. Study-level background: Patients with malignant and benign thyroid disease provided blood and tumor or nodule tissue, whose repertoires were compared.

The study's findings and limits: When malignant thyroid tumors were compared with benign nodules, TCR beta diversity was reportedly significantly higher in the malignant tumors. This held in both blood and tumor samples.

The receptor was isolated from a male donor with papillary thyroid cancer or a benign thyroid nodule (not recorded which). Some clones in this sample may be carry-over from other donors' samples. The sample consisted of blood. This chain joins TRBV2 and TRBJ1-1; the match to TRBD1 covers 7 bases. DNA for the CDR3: TGTGCCAGCAGGGGACAGAGGCTCACTGAAGCTTTCTTT. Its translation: CASRGQRLTEAFF.